A single sample is the source of the 11 T cell receptor beta chains below, sequenced in a study of T cell responses to AZD1222 COVID-19 vaccine. Measured with immunoSEQ multiplex PCR; TCRdb has only the in-frame clones, and not every one. The repertoire includes some 61,000 clones, about 88% of them detected once, and 15% to 20% sits in the top ten. Sequences were derived from peripheral blood, sampled on day 0 of AZD1222 vaccination. These receptor sequences come from an adult in good health.

The chain couples TRBV6-2 or TRBV6-3 to TRBJ1-2, with TRBD1 matching 10 bases. The CDR3 totals 17 residues. Trimming removed 4 bases from V and 3 bases from J; junction bases left unmatched: 11. Germline-derived CDR1 and CDR2 are MNHEY and SVGEGT. The CDR3 loop reads CASSSPGQGLKDYGYTF. DNA for the CDR3: TGTGCCAGCAGTTCTCCGGGACAGGGGTTGAAGGACTATGGCTACACCTTC.

This clone has a single count. This rearrangement joins TRBV15 to TRBJ2-3, with D perhaps matching TRBD2 (5 bases). V was shortened by 1 base and J by 0 bases, with 11 bases between the two germline ends. Germline V gene data show CDR1 as LNHNV and CDR2 as YYDKDF (reference sequence). The CDR3 length is 16 residues. The CDR3 is CATSRGGEGSTDTQYF. DNA of the CDR3: TGTGCCACCAGCAGAGGGGGAGAGGGTAGCACAGATACGCAGTATTTT.

This clone was counted once. The chain recombines TRBV19 with TRBJ1-6; D gene unclear. The CDR3 loop spans 14 amino acids. Deletions cut 4 bases from V and 9 bases from J, with 13 bases between. Per germline, CDR1 LNHDA and CDR2 SQIVND (reference sequence). DNA for the CDR3: TGTGCCAGTAGTAGGGTCTCAGTGGGTTCACCCCTCCACTTT. It translates to CASSRVSVGSPLHF.

The genes are TRBV28 and TRBJ1-5; 7 bases line up with TRBD1. J lost 9 bases, V lost 6 bases, and 8 bases had no gene match. The CDR3 covers 13 residues. Germline assignment: CDR1 MDHEN and CDR2 SYDVKM. CDR3 sequence (DNA): TGTGCCAGCAGGATACAGGGGTTTCCGCCCCAGCATTTT. It yields the protein CASRIQGFPPQHF. The full variable domain, completed using reference TRBV28 and TRBJ1-5, is DVKVTQSSRYLVKRTGEKVFLECVQDMDHENMFWYRQDPGLGLRLIYFSYDVKMKEKGDIPEGYSVSREKKERFSLILESASTNQTSMYLCASRIQGFPPQHFGDGTRLSIL.

This chain uses TRBV27 with TRBJ1-1; weak D call: TRBD1 (5 bases). Germline CDR1 MNHEY, CDR2 SMNVEV (reference sequence). V dropped 4 bases and J dropped 0 bases, with 12 bases sitting between them. This CDR3 region has 15 residues. CDR3 amino acids: CASSWDRSLNTEAFF. Written as DNA, the CDR3 is TGTGCCAGCAGTTGGGACCGCAGCCTGAACACTGAAGCTTTCTTT.

This clone occurred a few times. The chain is built from TRBV12-3 or TRBV12-4 and TRBJ1-1; D gene unclear. V was pared by 5 bases and J by 3 bases, with 7 bases between. This CDR3 is built from 12 residues. In DNA, the CDR3 is TGTGCCAGCAGTCATCGGGACACTGAAGCTTTCTTT. Its protein product is CASSHRDTEAFF.

The chain has TRBV6-5 and TRBJ2-1; TRBD2 matches at 9 bases. The CDR3 contains 14 residues. The germline V gene has CDR1 MNHEY and CDR2 SVGAGI. Losses at the gene ends were 5 bases for V and 6 bases for J; bases not matched to a gene: 5. The CDR3 sequence: CASSPGLASNEQFF. The DNA of the CDR3 is TGTGCCAGCAGTCCGGGACTAGCCTCCAATGAGCAGTTCTTC.

The chain is built from TRBV25-1 and TRBJ2-6, with unresolved D. Germline assignment: CDR1 MGHDK and CDR2 SYGVNS. The CDR3 is made up of 14 amino acids. V lost 1 base, J lost 2 bases, and 3 bases lay in between. The DNA for the CDR3 is TGTGCCAGCAGTGAATCTACTGGGGCCAACGTCCTGACTTTC. Translated, it gives CASSESTGANVLTF.

This sequence joins TRBV6-5 and TRBJ1-3; D remains ambiguous. Trimming took off 5 bases at V and 2 bases at J, with 13 bases between the two ends. The CDR3 length is 15 residues. The germline gives CDR1 MNHEY, CDR2 SVGAGI. The CDR3: CASSPPAGTGNTIYF. Written as DNA, the CDR3 is TGTGCCAGCAGTCCACCCGCGGGAACTGGAAACACCATATATTTT.

V usage is TRBV6-4 and J usage is TRBJ2-3, with 7 bases that match TRBD2. J was trimmed by 2 bases and V by 4 bases; bases with no gene match: 6. CDR3 length equals 15 residues. Germline V lookup: CDR1 MRHNA, CDR2 SNTAGT. The CDR3 spells CASSVAGDNTDTQYF. The CDR3, as DNA: TGTGCCAGCAGTGTCGCGGGAGATAACACAGATACGCAGTATTTT.

The CDR3 region has the DNA TGTGCCAGCAGACCATTGGGGCGGGGGAAAGAGACCCAGTACTTC. Translation: CASRPLGRGKETQYF. This chain connects TRBV5-6 to TRBJ2-5, with 7 bases identical to TRBD2. This CDR3 is built from 15 residues. Per germline, CDR1 SGHDT and CDR2 YYEEEE. The junction had 10 bases not matched to a gene; V was cut back by 5 bases and J by 3 bases.